This T cell receptor (beta chain) emerged from a study of control samples from healthy donors and cancer patients. Assay: immunoSEQ multiplex PCR; the TCRdb copy retains only in-frame clones and omits some. The sample includes around 230,000 clones, just under 95% of them seen just once. The ends were cut back, 0 bases at V and 3 bases at J, with 13 bases in the middle. The germline gives CDR1 SGDLS, CDR2 YYNGEE. The CDR3 length is 15 residues. Sequenced material: blood. This TCR derives from a man between 45 and 60 years old in good health. V usage is TRBV9 and J usage is TRBJ2-7; possible D gene TRBD2, 7 bases. The CDR3 here is CASSVAAGDNYEQYF. The CDR3 nucleotides are TGTGCCAGCAGCGTAGCGGCGGGGGACAACTACGAGCAGTACTTC. The entire variable domain, with the rest obtained from reference TRBV9 and TRBJ2-7, is as follows: DSGVTQTPKHLITATGQRVTLRCSPRSGDLSVYWYQQSLDQGLQFLIQYYNGEERAKGNILERFSAQQFPDLHSELNLSSLELGDSALYFCASSVAAGDNYEQYFGPGTRLTVT.